Detailed here is one TCR beta chain. Source study methods: Nucleated cell counts were estimated from reference gene primer amplification. Only in-frame clones appear in the TCRdb table, and some are missing; sequencing was by immunoSEQ multiplex PCR. V and J calls and clone size come straight from that table; D and trimming were deduced from the DNA. The data show around 190,000 clones, under 80% seen once. This entry belongs to a study of blood T cell repertoires in COVID-19. Overall study: T cells, B-cell-depleted T cells, or PBMCs provided the cDNA or gDNA that served as material.

Trimming stripped 0 bases from V and 5 bases from J, with 17 bases between. Germline values: CDR1 LGHNA, CDR2 YSLEER. The CDR3 has 16 amino acids. J is TRBJ2-7 and V is TRBV4-3, with D perhaps matching TRBD1 (5 bases). The sample taken for sequencing was peripheral blood. The sequence came from a woman in her fifties or sixties with acute or convalescent COVID-19. The CDR3: CASSQDRGRASDEQYF. The CDR3 DNA follows: TGCGCCAGCAGCCAAGATAGGGGAAGGGCCTCTGACGAGCAGTACTTC.